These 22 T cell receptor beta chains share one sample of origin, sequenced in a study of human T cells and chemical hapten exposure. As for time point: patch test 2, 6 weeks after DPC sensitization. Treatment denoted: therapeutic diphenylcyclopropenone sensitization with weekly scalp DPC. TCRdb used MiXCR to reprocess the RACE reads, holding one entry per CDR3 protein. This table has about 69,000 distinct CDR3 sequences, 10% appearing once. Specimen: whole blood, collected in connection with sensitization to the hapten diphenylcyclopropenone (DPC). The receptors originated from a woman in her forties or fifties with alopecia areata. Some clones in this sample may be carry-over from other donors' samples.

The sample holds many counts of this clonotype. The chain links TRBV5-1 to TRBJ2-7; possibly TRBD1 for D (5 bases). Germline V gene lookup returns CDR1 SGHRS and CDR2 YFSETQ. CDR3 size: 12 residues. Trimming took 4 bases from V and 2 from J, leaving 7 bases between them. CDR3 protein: CASSADTYEQYF. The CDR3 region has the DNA TGCGCCAGCAGCGCGGACACCTACGAGCAGTACTTC. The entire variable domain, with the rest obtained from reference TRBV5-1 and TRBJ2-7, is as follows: KAGVTQTPRYLIKTRGQQVTLSCSPISGHRSVSWYQQTPGQGLQFLFEYFSETQRNKGNFPGRFSGRQFSNSRSEMNVSTLELGDSALYLCASSADTYEQYFGPGTRLTVT.

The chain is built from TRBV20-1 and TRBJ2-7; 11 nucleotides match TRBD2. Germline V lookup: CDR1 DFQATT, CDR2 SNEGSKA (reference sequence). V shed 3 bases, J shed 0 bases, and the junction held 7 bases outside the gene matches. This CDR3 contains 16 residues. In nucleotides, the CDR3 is TGCAGTGCTAGCCCGGGACTAGCGGTGAGCTCCTACGAGCAGTACTTC. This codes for CSASPGLAVSSYEQYF.

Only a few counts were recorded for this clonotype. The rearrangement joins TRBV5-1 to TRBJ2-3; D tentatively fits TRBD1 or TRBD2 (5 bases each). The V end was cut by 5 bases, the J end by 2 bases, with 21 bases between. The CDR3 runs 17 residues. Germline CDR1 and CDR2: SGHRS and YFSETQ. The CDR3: CASRMGRPRTSTDTQYF. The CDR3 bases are TGCGCCAGCAGAATGGGGAGACCCAGGACATCCACAGATACGCAGTATTTT.

The CDR3 DNA follows: TGTGCCAGCTCACCAACGACCGGGGAGCTGTTTTTT. This translates into CASSPTTGELFF. The rearrangement uses TRBV18 and TRBJ2-2, with D unresolved. Germline CDR1 KGHSH, CDR2 LQKENI. The CDR3 spans 12 residues. With 2 bases removed from V and 5 bases from J, the gap between germline ends came to 3 bases.

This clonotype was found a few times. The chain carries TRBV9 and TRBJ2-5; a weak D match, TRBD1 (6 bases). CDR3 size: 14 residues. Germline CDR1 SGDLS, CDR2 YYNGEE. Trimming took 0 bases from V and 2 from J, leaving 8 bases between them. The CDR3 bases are TGTGCCAGCAGCGTAGTAGGGGGACAAGAGACCCAGTACTTC. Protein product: CASSVVGGQETQYF.

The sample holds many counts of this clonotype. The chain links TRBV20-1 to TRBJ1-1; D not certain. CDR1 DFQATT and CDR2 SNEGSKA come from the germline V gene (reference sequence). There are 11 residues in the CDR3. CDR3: CGAHYGSEAFF. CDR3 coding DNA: TGCGGCGCCCATTATGGGTCTGAAGCTTTCTTT.

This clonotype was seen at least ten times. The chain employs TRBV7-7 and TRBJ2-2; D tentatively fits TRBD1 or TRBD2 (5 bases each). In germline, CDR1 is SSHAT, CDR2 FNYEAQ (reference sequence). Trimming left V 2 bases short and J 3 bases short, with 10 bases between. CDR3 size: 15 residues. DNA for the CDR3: TGTGCCAGCAGCTTAAATATGGGGGACACCGGGGAGCTGTTTTTT. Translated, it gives CASSLNMGDTGELFF.

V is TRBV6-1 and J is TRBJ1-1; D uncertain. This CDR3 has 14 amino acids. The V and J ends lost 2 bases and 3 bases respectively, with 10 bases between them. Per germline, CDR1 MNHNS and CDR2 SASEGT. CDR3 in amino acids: CASSESWRDTEAFF. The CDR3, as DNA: TGTGCCAGCAGTGAAAGTTGGAGGGACACTGAAGCTTTCTTT.

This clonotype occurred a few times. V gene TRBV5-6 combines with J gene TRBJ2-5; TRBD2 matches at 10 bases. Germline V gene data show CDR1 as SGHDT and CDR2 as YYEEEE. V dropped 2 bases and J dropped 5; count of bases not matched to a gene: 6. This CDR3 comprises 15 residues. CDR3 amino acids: CASSLSGRAFETQYF. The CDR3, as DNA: TGTGCCAGCAGCTTAAGCGGGAGGGCCTTTGAGACCCAGTACTTC.

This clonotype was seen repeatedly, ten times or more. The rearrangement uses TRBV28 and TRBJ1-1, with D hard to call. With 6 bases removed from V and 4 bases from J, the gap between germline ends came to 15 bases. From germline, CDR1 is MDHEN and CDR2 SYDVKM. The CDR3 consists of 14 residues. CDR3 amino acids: CASRNRASSTEAFF. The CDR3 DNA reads TGTGCCAGCAGGAACCGGGCGTCTTCCACTGAAGCTTTCTTT.

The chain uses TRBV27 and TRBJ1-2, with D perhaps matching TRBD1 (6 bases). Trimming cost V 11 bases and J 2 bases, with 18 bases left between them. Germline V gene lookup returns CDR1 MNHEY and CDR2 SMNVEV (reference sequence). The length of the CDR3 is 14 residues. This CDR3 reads CARPDRKVNYGYTF. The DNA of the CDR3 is TGTGCCCGACCAGACAGGAAAGTAAACTATGGCTACACCTTC.

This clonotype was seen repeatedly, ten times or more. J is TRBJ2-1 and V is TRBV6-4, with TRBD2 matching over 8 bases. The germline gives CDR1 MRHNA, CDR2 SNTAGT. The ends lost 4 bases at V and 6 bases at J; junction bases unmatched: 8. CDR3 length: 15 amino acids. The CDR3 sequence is CASSVTGTSSNEQFF. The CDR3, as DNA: TGTGCCAGCAGTGTCACCGGGACTAGTTCCAATGAGCAGTTCTTC.

This CDR3 is CASKQGFNQPQHF. DNA of the CDR3: TGCGCCAGCAAACAGGGATTTAATCAGCCCCAGCATTTT. The chain combines TRBV10-2 with TRBJ1-5; D is perhaps TRBD1 (6 bases). Germline assignment: CDR1 WSHSY and CDR2 SAAADI. CDR3 length equals 13 residues. V was shortened by 7 bases and J by 4 bases, with 11 bases between the two germline ends.

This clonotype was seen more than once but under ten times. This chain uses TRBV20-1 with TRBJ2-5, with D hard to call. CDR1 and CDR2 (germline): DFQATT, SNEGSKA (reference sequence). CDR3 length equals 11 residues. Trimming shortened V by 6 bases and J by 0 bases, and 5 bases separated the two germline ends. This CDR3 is CSASYQETQYF. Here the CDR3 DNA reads TGCAGTGCCTCATACCAAGAGACCCAGTACTTC.

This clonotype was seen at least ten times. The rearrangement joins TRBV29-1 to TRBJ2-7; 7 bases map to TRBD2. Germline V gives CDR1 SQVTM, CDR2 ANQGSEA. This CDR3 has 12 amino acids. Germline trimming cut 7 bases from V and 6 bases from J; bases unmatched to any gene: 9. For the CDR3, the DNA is TGCAGCGGGCGGGACTATAGTAGCGAGCAGTACTTC. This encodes CSGRDYSSEQYF.

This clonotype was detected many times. CDR3 DNA: TGTGCCAGCAGTTTGGGGCCGGCTACGGTGAATTCACCCCTCCACTTT. Translating gives CASSLGPATVNSPLHF. This chain connects TRBV12-3 or TRBV12-4 to TRBJ1-6; TRBD1 is a possible D gene (5 bases). The CDR3 is 16 residues long. Trimming cost V 3 bases and J 7 bases, with 16 bases left between them.

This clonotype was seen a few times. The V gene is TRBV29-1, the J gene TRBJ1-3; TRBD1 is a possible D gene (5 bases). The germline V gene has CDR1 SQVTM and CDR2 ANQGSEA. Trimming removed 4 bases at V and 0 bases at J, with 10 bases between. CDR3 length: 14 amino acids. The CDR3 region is CSVVGGFSGNTIYF. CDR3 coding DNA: TGCAGCGTTGTTGGGGGATTCTCTGGAAACACCATATATTTT. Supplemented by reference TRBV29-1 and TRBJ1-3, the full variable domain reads SAVISQKPSRDICQRGTSLTIQCQVDSQVTMMFWYRQQPGQSLTLIATANQGSEATYESGFVIDKFPISRPNLTFSTLTVSNMSPEDSSIYLCSVVGGFSGNTIYFGEGSWLTVV.

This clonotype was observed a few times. The CDR3 loop is CSARGERLAGTWYEQYF. Here the CDR3 DNA reads TGCAGTGCTAGAGGGGAAAGACTAGCGGGGACCTGGTACGAGCAGTACTTC. V gene TRBV20-1 combines with J gene TRBJ2-7, with TRBD2 matching 11 bases. CDR3 length: 17 amino acids. J lost 4 bases, V lost 1 base, and 12 bases had no gene match. CDR1 and CDR2 from the germline V gene are DFQATT and SNEGSKA (reference sequence).

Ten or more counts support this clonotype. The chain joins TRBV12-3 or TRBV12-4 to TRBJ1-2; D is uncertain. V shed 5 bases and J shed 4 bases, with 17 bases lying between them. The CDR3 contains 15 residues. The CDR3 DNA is TGTGCCAGCAGTCCGATAGGGCTTCTACCCTATGGCTACACCTTC. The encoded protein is CASSPIGLLPYGYTF.

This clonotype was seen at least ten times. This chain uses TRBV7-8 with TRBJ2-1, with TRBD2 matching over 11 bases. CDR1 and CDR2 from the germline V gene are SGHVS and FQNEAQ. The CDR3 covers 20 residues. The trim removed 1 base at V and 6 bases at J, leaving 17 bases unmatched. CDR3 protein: CASSLVAISLLAGERNEQFF. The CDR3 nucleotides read TGTGCCAGCAGCTTAGTTGCCATAAGCCTACTAGCGGGAGAACGCAATGAGCAGTTCTTC.

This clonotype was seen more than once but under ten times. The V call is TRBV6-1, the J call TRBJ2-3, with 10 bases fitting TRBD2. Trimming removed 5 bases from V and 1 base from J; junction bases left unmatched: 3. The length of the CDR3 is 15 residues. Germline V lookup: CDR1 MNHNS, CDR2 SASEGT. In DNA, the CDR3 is TGTGCCAGCAGTCCGCTAGCGGGAGGCACAGATACGCAGTATTTT. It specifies CASSPLAGGTDTQYF.

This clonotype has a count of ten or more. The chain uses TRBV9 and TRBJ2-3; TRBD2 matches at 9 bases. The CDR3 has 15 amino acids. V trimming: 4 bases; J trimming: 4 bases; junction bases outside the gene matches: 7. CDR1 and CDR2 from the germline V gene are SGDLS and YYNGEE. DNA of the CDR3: TGTGCCAGCAGCCTTCTAGCGGGAATTGCAGATACGCAGTATTTT. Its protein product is CASSLLAGIADTQYF. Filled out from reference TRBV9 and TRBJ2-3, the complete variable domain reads DSGVTQTPKHLITATGQRVTLRCSPRSGDLSVYWYQQSLDQGLQFLIQYYNGEERAKGNILERFSAQQFPDLHSELNLSSLELGDSALYFCASSLLAGIADTQYFGPGTRLTVL.